These 29 T cell receptor beta chains share one sample of origin, sequenced in a study of T cells after yellow fever vaccination. TCRdb redid the calling of the 5' RACE reads with MiXCR, one entry per CDR3 protein. This sample yields some 100,000 distinct CDR3 sequences, of which approximately 8.4% are seen a single time; approximately 15% belongs to the top ten. Sequenced material: CD8+ T cells not binding an NS4B(214-222) dextramer, sorted from PBMCs, taken more than 13 days after the first yellow fever vaccination. Source of these receptors: a man aged 18 to 35 who received the YFV17D yellow fever vaccine.

In this sample, this clonotype turned up a few times. The gene calls are TRBV29-1 and TRBJ2-7; tentative D call: TRBD1 (6 bases). Trimming removed 3 bases from V and 2 bases from J, with 8 bases in between. The CDR3 loop spans 12 amino acids. Germline CDR1 SQVTM, CDR2 ANQGSEA. CDR3 in amino acids: CSVEAGAYEQYF. The CDR3 DNA reads TGCAGCGTTGAGGCAGGGGCCTACGAGCAGTACTTC.

This clonotype was recorded at least ten times. This chain uses TRBV5-1 with TRBJ2-3, with 12 bases matching TRBD1. The V gene's germline CDR1 is SGHRS and CDR2 YFSETQ. Unmatched junction bases numbered 9, after V lost 3 bases and J lost 4 bases. The CDR3 consists of 17 residues. In nucleotides, the CDR3 is TGCGCCAGCAGCTCCCGGGACAGGGGGCTTAGGGCAGATACGCAGTATTTT. As protein: CASSSRDRGLRADTQYF.

This clonotype was observed a handful of times. CDR3 in DNA: TGTGCCAGCAGTTTACGTCTTAGCCACGAGCAGTACTTC. Its translation: CASSLRLSHEQYF. V usage is TRBV28 and J usage is TRBJ2-7; D unclear. Germline V gene data show CDR1 as MDHEN and CDR2 as SYDVKM. V lost 2 bases to trimming and J lost 5 bases, with 10 bases between them. The CDR3 runs to 13 residues.

This clonotype was detected a few times. This chain joins TRBV5-1 and TRBJ2-1; D not resolved. V was clipped by 0 bases and J by 7 bases, with 5 bases between them. The CDR3 covers 12 residues. The V gene's germline CDR1 is SGHRS and CDR2 YFSETQ. CDR3 DNA: TGCGCCAGCAGCTTGGTGGATAATGAGCAGTTCTTC. This sequence encodes CASSLVDNEQFF.

This clonotype was counted a few times. V and J are TRBV7-2 and TRBJ2-7; D gene uncertain. Trimming took 6 bases from V and 4 from J, leaving 10 bases between them. The V gene's germline CDR1 is SGHTA and CDR2 FQGNSA. The CDR3 is 12 amino acids. CDR3 sequence: CASSFFGYEQYV. The CDR3 DNA sequence: TGTGCCAGCAGTTTCTTTGGGTACGAGCAGTACGTC.

The CDR3 is CASSFRVTDTQYF. CDR3 bases: TGCGCCAGCAGCTTCAGGGTAACAGATACGCAGTATTTT. The J gene is TRBJ2-3, the V gene TRBV5-1; the D gene is possibly TRBD1 (5 bases). Per germline, CDR1 SGHRS and CDR2 YFSETQ. The CDR3 runs to 13 residues. The V gene lost 2 bases and the J gene lost 3 bases, with 7 bases spanning the gap.

This clonotype was detected only a few times. The chain uses TRBV15 and TRBJ2-7; tentative D call: TRBD1 (5 bases). The length of the CDR3 is 15 residues. Per germline, CDR1 LNHNV and CDR2 YYDKDF (reference sequence). V was pared by 0 bases and J by 0 bases, with 9 bases between. The CDR3 region is CATSRDLGDSYEQYF. The CDR3 DNA sequence: TGTGCCACCAGCAGAGATTTAGGGGACTCCTACGAGCAGTACTTC.

This clonotype showed up just a few times. V and J are TRBV6-2 or TRBV6-3 and TRBJ2-3; D gene unclear. CDR1 is MNHEY and CDR2 is SVGEGT in the germline V gene. There are 18 residues in the CDR3. Trimming removed 6 bases from V and 1 base from J, with 23 bases in between. The CDR3 protein is CASSQRARTIMGTDTQYF. CDR3 DNA: TGTGCCAGCAGCCAACGGGCAAGGACCATCATGGGCACAGATACGCAGTATTTT.

In its sample, this clonotype was seen a few times. V gene TRBV6-2 or TRBV6-3 combines with J gene TRBJ1-6; D uncertain. Trimming pared 5 bases from V and 7 bases from J, leaving 12 bases between. CDR1 and CDR2 (germline): MNHEY, SVGEGT. The CDR3 has 14 residues. CDR3 nucleotides: TGTGCCAGCAGTCGGAACAGAGGGAATTCACCCCTCCACTTT. Translation gives CASSRNRGNSPLHF.

This clonotype showed up just a few times. The chain uses TRBV7-9 and TRBJ2-7, with D maybe TRBD1 (6 bases). This CDR3 comprises 15 residues. V dropped 5 bases and J dropped 5 bases, with 19 bases sitting between them. Looked up from germline, CDR1 is SEHNR and CDR2 is FQNEAQ (reference sequence). The CDR3 region has the DNA TGTGCCAGCAGCCAGGCAAGGGCAGGGGACCACGAGCAGTACGTC. Amino acid sequence: CASSQARAGDHEQYV.

This rearrangement joins TRBV19 to TRBJ1-1; D ambiguous. V lost 3 bases and J lost 4, with 12 bases in between. CDR1 and CDR2 from the germline V gene are LNHDA and SQIVND (reference sequence). CDR3 length: 14 amino acids. The CDR3 sequence is CASSIVGRTTEAFF. The CDR3 DNA reads as TGTGCCAGTAGTATCGTAGGCAGAACCACTGAAGCTTTCTTT.

V and J are TRBV6-2 or TRBV6-3 and TRBJ2-2; D assignment may be TRBD1 or TRBD2 (6 bases each). V lost 7 bases, J lost 6 bases, and 12 bases lay in between. This CDR3 comprises 13 residues. Germline CDR1 MNHEY, CDR2 SVGEGT. The CDR3 nucleotides are TGTGCCAGCAAATGGGGGGCGGCCGGGGAGCTGTTTTTT. Protein: CASKWGAAGELFF.

The J gene is TRBJ2-1, the V gene TRBV28; 8 positions match TRBD2. CDR1 and CDR2 from the germline V gene are MDHEN and SYDVKM. V shed 5 bases and J 4 bases; nucleotides not matched to a gene: 10. The length of the CDR3 is 16 residues. For the CDR3, the DNA is TGTGCCAGCAGTATCCAACTTGGCGGGGGGTACAATGAGCAGTTCTTC. This encodes CASSIQLGGGYNEQFF.

In its sample, this clonotype was seen a few times. The chain joins TRBV7-2 to TRBJ2-4; D not resolved. The V gene lost 0 bases and the J gene lost 0 bases, with 15 bases spanning the gap. CDR1 SGHTA and CDR2 FQGNSA come from the germline V gene. This CDR3 comprises 18 residues. The CDR3 bases are TGTGCCAGCAGCTTAGCCCCCCCAGTGAGCTCAGCCAAAAACATTCAGTACTTC. Protein product: CASSLAPPVSSAKNIQYF.

This clonotype was seen a handful of times. The rearrangement links TRBV7-8 to TRBJ1-2; D possibly corresponds to TRBD1 (5 bases). This CDR3 has 13 amino acids. The ends were cut back, 5 bases at V and 6 bases at J, with 13 bases in the middle. CDR1 and CDR2 from the germline V gene are SGHVS and FQNEAQ. The CDR3 coding sequence is TGTGCCAGCAGCCCGCTCAGGGCCAATGGCTACACCTTC. It codes for CASSPLRANGYTF. The full variable domain, its missing parts supplied by reference TRBV7-8 and TRBJ1-2, is GAGVSQSPRYKVAKRGQDVALRCDPISGHVSLFWYQQALGQGPEFLTYFQNEAQLDKSGLPSDRFFAERPEGSVSTLKIQRTQQEDSAVYLCASSPLRANGYTFGSGTRLTVV.

This clonotype was recorded a few times. The chain uses TRBV7-2 and TRBJ2-2; D gene ambiguous. Trimming left V 5 bases short and J 0 bases short, with 13 bases between. Germline assignment: CDR1 SGHTA and CDR2 FQGNSA. The CDR3 covers 16 residues. CDR3 sequence reads: CASSLWAAANTGELFF. The DNA for the CDR3 is TGTGCCAGCAGCCTATGGGCGGCTGCGAACACCGGGGAGCTGTTTTTT. Filled out from reference TRBV7-2 and TRBJ2-2, the complete variable domain reads GAGVSQSPSNKVTEKGKDVELRCDPISGHTALYWYRQSLGQGLEFLIYFQGNSAPDKSGLPSDRFSAERTGGSVSTLTIQRTQQEDSAVYLCASSLWAAANTGELFFGEGSRLTVL.

This clonotype was seen only a few times. The V and J genes are TRBV7-2 and TRBJ2-4, with a tentative D call TRBD2 (7 bases). The CDR3 has 15 amino acids. CDR1 is SGHTA and CDR2 is FQGNSA in the germline V gene. Trimming took 5 bases from V and 1 from J, leaving 12 bases between them. The CDR3 sequence: CASSGRGGAKNIQYF. The CDR3 DNA reads as TGTGCCAGCAGCGGACGCGGGGGCGCCAAAAACATTCAGTACTTC.

There are a few counts of this clonotype. The chain couples TRBV11-3 to TRBJ2-1; TRBD2 matches 10 bases. This CDR3 comprises 15 residues. After removal of 5 bases from V and 10 bases from J, the junction contained 11 bases not matched to a gene. The V gene's germline CDR1 is SGHNT and CDR2 YENEEA. Written as DNA, the CDR3 is TGTGCCAGCAGCCCTAGCGGGGGCCCGTTTTGGGAGCAGTTCTTC. This translates into CASSPSGGPFWEQFF.

This clonotype was detected many times. This rearrangement joins TRBV11-2 to TRBJ2-1; 10 bases match TRBD2. J lost 7 bases, V lost 5 bases, and 8 bases had no gene match. The CDR3 loop spans 15 amino acids. Germline values: CDR1 SGHAT, CDR2 FQNNGV. CDR3 protein: CASSAGAGGLNEQFF. For the CDR3, the DNA is TGTGCCAGCAGCGCCGGAGCGGGGGGGCTTAATGAGCAGTTCTTC.

This clonotype has more than one count but fewer than ten. V gene TRBV6-5 combines with J gene TRBJ2-7; D perhaps matches TRBD1 (6 bases). The CDR3 loop spans 14 amino acids. Trimming removed 5 bases at V and 3 bases at J, with 14 bases between. Germline CDR1 MNHEY, CDR2 SVGAGI. The CDR3 nucleotides are TGTGCCAGCAGTAACCGGGACATTCTCTACGAGCAGTACTTC. Amino acids: CASSNRDILYEQYF.

This clonotype was observed a few times. The chain carries TRBV28 and TRBJ2-7; D possibly matches TRBD1 or TRBD2 (5 bases each). Germline V gives CDR1 MDHEN, CDR2 SYDVKM. CDR3 length equals 12 residues. The CDR3 loop reads CGRRDAFVEQYV. In nucleotides, the CDR3 is TGTGGCCGACGGGACGCCTTCGTCGAGCAGTACGTC.

The rearrangement uses TRBV10-2 and TRBJ1-4; D perhaps matches TRBD1 (6 bases). The V gene lost 3 bases and the J gene lost 3 bases, with 8 bases spanning the gap. Germline V lookup: CDR1 WSHSY, CDR2 SAAADI. The CDR3 length is 14 residues. CDR3 region: CASSEYRANEKLFF. The CDR3 DNA reads TGCGCCAGCAGTGAATACAGGGCTAATGAAAAACTGTTTTTT.

In its sample, this clonotype was seen a few times. The gene calls are TRBV7-2 and TRBJ2-7, with D perhaps TRBD1 (5 bases). From germline, CDR1 is SGHTA and CDR2 FQGNSA. Trimming removed 5 bases from V and 0 bases from J, with 8 bases in between. The CDR3 contains 13 residues. CDR3 amino acids: CASSPRVSYEQYV. The CDR3 DNA sequence: TGTGCCAGCAGCCCCAGGGTCTCCTACGAGCAGTACGTC.

The chain has TRBV19 and TRBJ2-5; D is possibly TRBD2 (5 bases). The CDR3 sequence is 14 residues long. CDR1 is LNHDA and CDR2 is SQIVND in the germline V gene (reference sequence). Trimming shortened V by 4 bases and J by 0 bases, and 9 bases separated the two germline ends. The CDR3 loop reads CASSTLADQETQYF. The CDR3 DNA reads as TGTGCCAGTAGTACCCTAGCAGACCAAGAGACCCAGTACTTC.

This clonotype was observed a few times. This chain connects TRBV4-2 to TRBJ1-5; 8 bases are shared with TRBD1. Germline CDR1 is LGHNA and CDR2 is YNFKEQ. V dropped 0 bases and J dropped 3; count of bases not matched to a gene: 7. The CDR3 loop spans 17 amino acids. The CDR3 DNA reads as TGTGCCAGCAGCCAAGATCAGGGGACAGGCTCCAATCAGCCCCAGCATTTT. Residues: CASSQDQGTGSNQPQHF.

The J gene is TRBJ2-7, the V gene TRBV20-1; the D is unclear. The CDR3 extends over 14 amino acids. V lost 5 bases and J lost 0, with 14 bases in between. Per germline, CDR1 DFQATT and CDR2 SNEGSKA (reference sequence). DNA of the CDR3: TGCAGTGCTGGGGATATCGTCTCCTCCTACGAGCAGTACTTC. This gives the protein CSAGDIVSSYEQYF.

The gene calls are TRBV28 and TRBJ2-3; 8 bases fit TRBD2. Germline CDR1 MDHEN, CDR2 SYDVKM. The CDR3 has 18 amino acids. Losses at the gene ends were 4 bases for V and 2 bases for J; bases not matched to a gene: 14. As DNA, the CDR3 is TGTGCCAGCAGTTCCCTTCGGTTGGCGGGGGGTTCCACAGATACGCAGTATTTT. Amino acids: CASSSLRLAGGSTDTQYF.

The V call is TRBV6-6, the J call TRBJ2-7; D gene ambiguous. The CDR3 is 12 amino acids. Trimming left V 3 bases short and J 2 bases short, with 5 bases between. CDR1 MNHNY and CDR2 SVGAGI come from the germline V gene (reference sequence). The CDR3, as DNA: TGTGCCAGCAGTTATGTGGCCTACGAGCAGTACTTC. It encodes CASSYVAYEQYF.

The CDR3 protein is CSARASNENTIYF. CDR3 coding DNA: TGCAGTGCTAGGGCGTCGAACGAAAACACCATATATTTT. V usage is TRBV20-1 and J usage is TRBJ1-3, with D uncertain. V was cut by 3 bases and J by 6 bases, with 12 bases left in between. This CDR3 region has 13 residues. Germline CDR1 reads DFQATT; CDR2 reads SNEGSKA (reference sequence).